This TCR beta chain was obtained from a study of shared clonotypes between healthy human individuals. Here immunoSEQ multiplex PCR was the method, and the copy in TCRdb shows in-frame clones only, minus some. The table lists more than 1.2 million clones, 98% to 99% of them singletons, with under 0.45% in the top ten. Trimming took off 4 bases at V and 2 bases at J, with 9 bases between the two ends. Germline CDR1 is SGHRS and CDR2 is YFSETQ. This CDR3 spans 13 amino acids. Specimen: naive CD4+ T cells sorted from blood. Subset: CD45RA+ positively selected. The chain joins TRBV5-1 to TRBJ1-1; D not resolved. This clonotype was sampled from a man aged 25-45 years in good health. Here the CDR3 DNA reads TGCGCCAGCAGCCAAGACTCAAACACTGAAGCTTTCTTT. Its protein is CASSQDSNTEAFF.